This TCR beta chain is from a study of cytomegalovirus exposure and HLA in healthy donors. Whole-study findings and limits: When analyzed later, the rates of TCR association showed variation by HLA locus, with DRB1 the most and HLA-C the fewest.

Comments on this clone: Its antigen is as yet unknown.

It was with 60 Vbeta and 13 Jbeta primers that the PCR ran. Some clones are missing from TCRdb's copy, which holds only in-frame ones; the method was immunoSEQ multiplex PCR. The data show about 81,000 clones, around 89% seen once. Looked up from germline, CDR1 is MRHNA and CDR2 is SNTAGT. The CDR3 is 17 amino acids. Trimming cost V 3 bases and J 0 bases; bases outside gene matches: 3. Material: PBMCs. The chain couples TRBV6-4 to TRBJ2-3; the match to TRBD2 covers 13 bases. The source of this sequence is a young man in good health and CMV-seronegative. Written as DNA, the CDR3 is TGTGCCAGCAGTGAGAGGACTAGCGGGAGTAGCACAGATACGCAGTATTTT. Translation gives CASSERTSGSSTDTQYF.